This entry concerns a single T cell receptor (beta chain). The antigen is unknown. Using immunoSEQ multiplex PCR, the repertoire was profiled, and TCRdb retains in-frame clones only, with some absent. Among approximately 150,000 clones listed, around 90% were seen once. This entry is derived from a study of T cell responses to AZD1222 COVID-19 vaccine. Study results and limitations: Females made up more of the donors, who were largely white British, and clonal diversity may have come out too low. There were repertoire samples only from the period after the peak T cell response.

CDR1 and CDR2 (germline): SGHRS, YFSETQ. This CDR3 comprises 14 residues. The germline V and J ends were trimmed by 1 base and 8 bases, with 13 bases remaining between them. The material was peripheral blood, obtained 28 days after the second AZD1222 dose. The receptor was isolated from an adult who received the AZD1222 COVID-19 vaccine. The chain combines TRBV5-1 with TRBJ2-1; D is perhaps TRBD1 or TRBD2 (6 bases each). CDR3 region: CASSLMAGEDEQFF. The CDR3 DNA sequence: TGCGCCAGCAGCTTGATGGCAGGGGAGGATGAGCAGTTCTTC. Supplemented by reference TRBV5-1 and TRBJ2-1, the full variable domain reads KAGVTQTPRYLIKTRGQQVTLSCSPISGHRSVSWYQQTPGQGLQFLFEYFSETQRNKGNFPGRFSGRQFSNSRSEMNVSTLELGDSALYLCASSLMAGEDEQFFGPGTRLTVL.